This T cell receptor (beta chain) stems from a study of cytomegalovirus exposure and HLA in healthy donors. Broader study findings: Information on immune exposure was restricted to one variable (CMV serostatus). Some V segments could not be told apart, so they were left out, TRBV6-2 and TRBV6-3 among them. Reports state that TCR beta sequences accurately predicted most subjects' HLA-A and HLA-B alleles.

As for this clone: Antigen: not known.

The PCR contained 60 Vbeta and 13 Jbeta primers. The protocol was immunoSEQ multiplex PCR, while the TCRdb copy is restricted to in-frame clones and leaves out a portion. The sample consists of approximately 190,000 clones, 77% of them appearing once. The CDR3 runs to 14 residues. V lost 2 bases, J lost 0 bases, and 8 bases lay in between. Germline V gene sequence: CDR1 SGHRS, CDR2 YFSETQ. The TCR comes from a woman aged 30 to 39 in good health and CMV-seropositive. Sequenced: PBMCs. The chain employs TRBV5-1 and TRBJ1-1, with D possibly TRBD1 on 5 matching bases. Here the CDR3 DNA reads TGCGCCAGCAGCTTCCAGGACATGAACACTGAAGCTTTCTTT. It codes for CASSFQDMNTEAFF.